These 20 T cell receptor beta chains came from one sample sequenced in a study of blood T cell repertoires in COVID-19. Some clones are missing from TCRdb's copy, which holds only in-frame ones; the method was immunoSEQ multiplex PCR. The sample records 68,000 or so clones, roughly 84% being singletons. Sequences were obtained from peripheral blood. The receptors were gathered from a man aged 45-65 years with acute or convalescent COVID-19.

The CDR3, as DNA: TGTGCCAGCAGTGGAGCCTACGAGCAGTACTTC. Translation gives CASSGAYEQYF. The chain uses TRBV25-1 and TRBJ2-7; the D is unclear. V shed 4 bases and J shed 2 bases, with 3 bases lying between them. CDR3 length: 11 amino acids. Per the germline V gene, CDR1 is MGHDK and CDR2 is SYGVNS.

This chain connects TRBV9 to TRBJ2-3; D is undetermined. The CDR3 spans 14 residues. CDR1 is SGDLS, CDR2 YYNGEE, per germline. The V end lost 0 bases, the J end lost 2 bases, and 7 bases lay between the germline ends. DNA for the CDR3: TGTGCCAGCAGCGTAGGTCCAGACACAGATACGCAGTATTTT. Amino acid sequence: CASSVGPDTDTQYF.

The CDR3 coding sequence is TGTGCCAGCAGCCATGGGGGGGCAGGAGACTACAATGAGCAGTTCTTC. Translation: CASSHGGAGDYNEQFF. The V call is TRBV4-2, the J call TRBJ2-1, with a possible D match to TRBD2 (7 bases). The germline V gene encodes CDR1 LGHNA and CDR2 YNFKEQ. V was shortened by 3 bases and J by 3 bases, with 15 bases between the two germline ends. This CDR3 is 16 amino acids long.

The CDR3 reads CATSRTQTTNEKLFF. In DNA form, the CDR3 reads TGTGCCACCAGCCGTACACAGACAACTAATGAAAAACTGTTTTTT. The V gene is TRBV15, the J gene TRBJ1-4; the D is unclear. The CDR3 has 15 amino acids. CDR1 LNHNV and CDR2 YYDKDF come from the germline V gene (reference sequence). V was cut by 5 bases and J by 0 bases, with 10 bases left in between.

This clone was picked up one time. The rearrangement joins TRBV5-1 to TRBJ2-7; 7 nucleotides line up with TRBD1. CDR1 and CDR2 (germline): SGHRS, YFSETQ. The V gene end was trimmed by 4 bases and the J gene end by 4 bases; junction bases not matched to a gene: 8. This CDR3 comprises 14 residues. The CDR3 region is CASSTGTAAYEQYF. The CDR3 nucleotides are TGCGCCAGCAGCACCGGGACAGCGGCGTACGAGCAGTACTTC.

The J gene is TRBJ1-3, the V gene TRBV3-1 (or the pseudogene TRBV3-2), with 10 nucleotides matching TRBD1. The V segment lost 6 bases and the J segment 0 bases; nucleotides outside the gene matches: 11. Germline CDR1 is LGHDT and CDR2 is YNNKEL (reference sequence). This CDR3 contains 18 residues. CDR3 protein: CASRPGTGALISGNTIYF. CDR3 nucleotides: TGTGCCAGCAGGCCCGGGACAGGGGCTTTAATCTCTGGAAACACCATATATTTT.

CDR3 sequence reads: CASSTFATNEKLFF. The CDR3 bases are TGTGCCAGTAGTACGTTTGCAACTAATGAAAAACTGTTTTTT. V and J are TRBV19 and TRBJ1-4; D not resolved. The CDR3 loop spans 14 amino acids. Germline V gives CDR1 LNHDA, CDR2 SQIVND (reference sequence). Trimming removed 4 bases from V and 0 bases from J, with 6 bases in between.

This clone was detected once. V usage is TRBV5-1 and J usage is TRBJ2-5, with 14 bases matching TRBD2. Germline assignment: CDR1 SGHRS and CDR2 YFSETQ. J was trimmed by 5 bases and V by 0 bases; bases with no gene match: 3. The CDR3 loop spans 16 amino acids. The CDR3 is CASSLAGLAGGETQYF. The DNA of the CDR3 is TGCGCCAGCAGCTTGGCCGGACTAGCGGGAGGTGAGACCCAGTACTTC.

This clone was seen only a few times. V and J are TRBV10-1 and TRBJ1-5; 11 bases map to TRBD1. This CDR3 region has 14 residues. Germline V gene lookup returns CDR1 WNHNN and CDR2 SYGVQD (reference sequence). The V segment lost 11 bases and the J segment 1 base; nucleotides outside the gene matches: 4. Here the CDR3 reads CAPGQGASNQPQHF. CDR3 DNA sequence: TGCGCCCCAGGACAGGGGGCGAGCAATCAGCCCCAGCATTTT.

The chain uses TRBV6-5 and TRBJ2-2; 11 bases align to TRBD1. The ends lost 7 bases at V and 8 bases at J; junction bases unmatched: 6. The CDR3 is 14 residues long. Germline V gene lookup returns CDR1 MNHEY and CDR2 SVGAGI. The CDR3 bases are TGTGCCAGCACCTCGGGACAGGGGGTAGGGGAGCTGTTTTTT. It is translated as CASTSGQGVGELFF.

The chain combines TRBV2 with TRBJ2-7; D call uncertain. The CDR3 consists of 12 residues. V was cut by 6 bases and J by 7 bases, with 13 bases left in between. Germline-derived CDR1 and CDR2 are SNHLY and FYNNEI. CDR3 DNA: TGTGCCAGCAGCTCTACACCGCGGGAGCAGTACTTC. Encoded protein: CASSSTPREQYF.

J is TRBJ2-7 and V is TRBV14; 10 bases fit TRBD1. Germline CDR1 and CDR2: SGHDN and FVKESK. Germline trimming cut 6 bases from V and 6 bases from J; bases unmatched to any gene: 11. The CDR3 sequence is 15 residues long. The CDR3 bases are TGTGCCAGCAGTGCTCCGGGACAGGGGAGTTTCGAGCAGTACTTC. The encoded protein is CASSAPGQGSFEQYF.

This sequence joins TRBV11-2 and TRBJ2-7; 7 bases map to TRBD2. The CDR3 length is 14 residues. Germline assignment: CDR1 SGHAT and CDR2 FQNNGV. V dropped 1 base and J dropped 6; count of bases not matched to a gene: 6. The CDR3 region has the DNA TGTGCCAGCAGCTTAGGCGGGAGCCCGATCGAGCAGTACTTC. Translated: CASSLGGSPIEQYF.

CDR3 residues: CASRSTGNTEAFF. For the CDR3, the DNA is TGTGCCAGCCGGTCAACGGGGAACACTGAAGCTTTCTTT. The chain is built from TRBV3-1 (or the pseudogene TRBV3-2) and TRBJ1-1; D is unclear. Germline assignment: CDR1 LGHDT and CDR2 YNNKEL (reference sequence). V gave up 8 bases and J gave up 1 base, with 11 bases separating them. The CDR3 extends over 13 amino acids.

The rearrangement links TRBV7-3 to TRBJ2-7; 8 nucleotides match TRBD1. The V gene's germline CDR1 is SGHTA and CDR2 FQGTGA. CDR3 length equals 13 residues. V shed 5 bases and J 5 bases; nucleotides not matched to a gene: 5. The CDR3 loop is CASSQDRAHEQYF. As DNA, the CDR3 is TGTGCCAGCAGCCAGGACAGGGCCCACGAGCAGTACTTC.

The chain joins TRBV23-1 to TRBJ2-1, with D unclear. TRBV23-1 is labeled an ORF, and its function is uncertain. This CDR3 is built from 17 residues. The ends were cut back, 0 bases at V and 0 bases at J, with 12 bases in the middle. This chain's CDR3 is CASSQSRMSSSYNEQFF. CDR3 nucleotide sequence: TGCGCCAGCAGTCAATCGAGGATGAGCAGCTCCTACAATGAGCAGTTCTTC.

The rearrangement uses TRBV10-3 and TRBJ2-5; tentatively, D is TRBD1 (6 bases). The CDR3 runs to 13 residues. V was trimmed by 5 bases and J by 5 bases, leaving 12 bases between them. Germline values: CDR1 ENHRY, CDR2 SYGVKD. For the CDR3, the DNA is TGTGCCATCAGTCCAGGGGCGGAGGAGACCCAGTACTTC. Residues: CAISPGAEETQYF.

The genes are TRBV3-1 (or the pseudogene TRBV3-2) and TRBJ2-4, with 10 bases matching TRBD2. Looked up from germline, CDR1 is LGHDT and CDR2 is YNNKEL (reference sequence). V shed 7 bases and J 1 base; nucleotides not matched to a gene: 7. This CDR3 is built from 16 residues. For the CDR3, the DNA is TGTGCCAGCACCGGTCTTAGCGGGAGGGCCAAAAACATTCAGTACTTC. Amino acids: CASTGLSGRAKNIQYF.

This clone came up a few times. V and J are TRBV28 and TRBJ2-1; D uncertain. Looked up from germline, CDR1 is MDHEN and CDR2 is SYDVKM. The CDR3 loop spans 14 amino acids. Trimming shortened V by 3 bases and J by 0 bases, and 6 bases separated the two germline ends. CDR3 amino acids: CASSFPLSYNEQFF. The CDR3 nucleotides are TGTGCCAGCAGTTTCCCCCTCTCCTACAATGAGCAGTTCTTC.

The V and J genes are TRBV18 and TRBJ2-7, with TRBD1 identical over 7 bases. The germline V gene has CDR1 KGHSH and CDR2 LQKENI. Trimming removed 3 bases from V and 6 bases from J; junction bases left unmatched: 8. The CDR3 is made up of 14 amino acids. This CDR3 is CASSPNRGDSEQYF. CDR3 sequence (DNA): TGTGCCAGCTCACCGAACAGGGGTGATAGCGAGCAGTACTTC.